This TCR beta chain emerged from a study of CD8+ T cells in alopecia areata (dated by TCRdb to 2017 to 2018). Regarding the complete study: The study used high-throughput TCRbeta sequencing to examine T cell clonal expansion in alopecia areata, in both the C3H/HeJ mouse model and human patients. On the human side, TCRbeta sequencing was run on scalp tissue and on sorted CD4+ and CD8+ peripheral blood T cells from healthy controls and from alopecia areata patients with either patchy or totalis/universalis disease. TCRbeta CDR3 regions were amplified by immunoSEQ multiplex PCR with 35 Vbeta forward and 13 Jbeta reverse primers. Scalp clonality was compared across normal scalp (n=4), patchy alopecia areata scalp (n=8), and alopecia totalis/universalis scalp (n=8). The RNA source kit depended on sample type: the PAXgene miRNA kit for fixed scalp, the miRNeasy kit for PBMCs, and the RNeasy kit for mouse skin. Here is what the overall study found, with its caveats: Shared TCR sequences between patients were less evident than in mice, which may be partly attributable to HLA diversity in the patient population. Unlike mouse skin, where gammadelta T cells dominate, normal human skin contains resident alphabeta T cells that get sequenced too, which complicates analysis of the scalp TCR repertoire. Compared with normal scalp, lesional scalp had higher clonality and more expanded CD8+ clones, particularly in alopecia totalis/universalis, a pattern that suggests antigenic drive.

As regards this clone: The clone's antigen remains unknown. No base quality values were provided; no much bigger clone lies one nucleotide off.

To prepare the library, the immunoSEQ multiplex PCR assay was applied. RNA was extracted from all samples and reverse transcribed into cDNA as template for TCR sequencing. First-strand cDNA was synthesized with SuperScript III using a 2:1 mix of oligo-dT and random hexamers. A synthetic immune receptor repertoire was used to assess amplification bias, and residual bias was removed computationally. Per the authors' processing: Raw reads were preprocessed to remove errors, and CDR3 was defined according to IMGT conventions as the region from the conserved cysteine to phenylalanine. Clonality was computed as 1 minus the Shannon entropy, with the entropy normalized by log2 of the number of productive unique TCRs. Scalp TCRbeta sequences were cross-referenced with sorted blood CD4 and CD8 repertoires so that the CD4 or CD8 identity of scalp clones could be inferred. As stored in TCRdb, this immuneACCESS dataset retains in-frame rearrangements with V and J assigned. A fraction of the clones does not appear; measured against another copy, unresolved V genes explain less than half of the discrepancy, and the remainder lacks a known reason. V, J and clone size were drawn from that table, and D and trimming were deduced from the DNA. This sample has about 23,000 clones in its table, and 52% of those were observed once. The ten largest clones represent roughly a third of the sample.

Lesional scalp punch biopsies and peripheral blood were collected from alopecia areata patients. PBMCs were isolated by density centrifugation and stained for CD3, CD4 and CD8, after which CD4+ and CD8+ T cells were sorted on a FACSAria. Untreated alopecia areata patients were recruited as part of a multicenter biomarker study. In five patients from the biomarker study, the blood CD8+ T cells went through an additional sort into NKG2D-low and NKG2D-high fractions. Cut back by 6 bases and 6 bases, the V and J ends lie 27 bases apart. There are 17 amino acids in the CDR3, from cysteine to phenylalanine inclusive. The kept DNA is CDR3 alone, 51 bases in frame from the first base. Looking up the germline V gene (reference sequence) yields CDR1 LNHDA and CDR2 SQIVND.

Recombination connected TRBV19 to TRBJ2-7; perhaps TRBD1 is the D gene, with 5 bases matching. Sequencing was carried out using NKG2D-high CD8+ T cells sorted from blood. Explained via the paper, the cell subset or site label denotes: sorted CD8+ NKG2D-high blood T cells. This clonotype was obtained from a human donor with alopecia areata. For the CDR3, the sequence is CASRKTALLGILGEQYF. The nucleotide sequence is TGTGCCAGTAGAAAGACAGCCCTCCTAGGTATATTAGGCGAGCAGTACTTC.